These T cell receptor beta chains were read from a single sample in a study of sequential checkpoint blockade in melanoma. Generated by immunoSEQ multiplex PCR, the TCRdb table keeps only in-frame clones and is missing some. The sample includes 25,000 to 30,000 clones, 60% to 80% of them seen just once. Sample: CD8+ T cells sorted from blood (inferred from file names), taken from a patient given nivolumab and ipilimumab in sequence. These receptors all stem from a human donor with melanoma. Both conserved end residues are part of each CDR3. A D gene is named only where the DNA matches it firmly. Clone size is given for some rows only: seen once, a few or many times, or a class if the clone is expanded.

v_call	d_call	clone_size	j_call	cdr3_nt	cdr3_aa
TRBV6-5	NA	once	TRBJ1-1	TGTGCCAGCAGTTACGGGGCTCCAGGGGTCGGGACTGAAGCTTTCTTT	CASSYGAPGVGTEAFF
TRBV27	NA	NA	TRBJ1-3	TGTGCCAGCAGTTTATCGAGGGGGGGACCTGGAAACACCATATATTTT	CASSLSRGGPGNTIYF
TRBV5-1	NA	NA	TRBJ1-5	TGCGCCAGCAGCCAATACAGGACGGGTCAGCCCCAGCATTTT	CASSQYRTGQPQHF
TRBV4-1	NA	NA	TRBJ2-7	TGCGCCAGCAGCCAAGGGCAGGGCCGCGAGCAGTACTTC	CASSQGQGREQYF
TRBV14	NA	NA	TRBJ2-1	TGTGCCAGCAGCCAAGATTTCGGGGAGCTGGGCAATGAGCAGTTCTTC	CASSQDFGELGNEQFF
TRBV5-6	NA	NA	TRBJ2-1	TGTGCCAGCAGCTTGTGGCCTAGCTCCTACAATGAGCAGTTCTTC	CASSLWPSSYNEQFF
TRBV21-1	NA	NA	TRBJ2-3	TGTGCCAGCAGCAAATTGAATAGCGGGGGTTACACAGATACGCAGTATTTT	CASSKLNSGGYTDTQYF
TRBV5-1	NA	NA	TRBJ1-1	TGCGCCAGCAGCCCTTCCGGGATTGAAGCTTTCTTT	CASSPSGIEAFF
TRBV28	NA	few	TRBJ2-7	TGTGCCAGCAGTTTTCCGGGGGTCCCCTACGAGCAGTACTTC	CASSFPGVPYEQYF
TRBV11-2	NA	NA	TRBJ2-7	TGTGCCAGCAGTTTCGATGGGAGCTACGAGCAGTACTTC	CASSFDGSYEQYF
TRBV6-5	TRBD1	NA	TRBJ2-4	TGTGCCACTTGCCCCGGGACAGGGGAAAACATTCAGTACTTC	CATCPGTGENIQYF
TRBV11-3	TRBD2	NA	TRBJ2-1	TGTGCCAGCAGCAGGGCTAGCGGGGCGGATGAGCAGTTCTTC	CASSRASGADEQFF
TRBV7-2	NA	NA	TRBJ1-3	TGTGCCAGCAGCTTTGCCGGCTCTGGAAACACCATATATTTT	CASSFAGSGNTIYF
TRBV29-1	NA	NA	TRBJ2-7	TGCAGCGTTGTAGACGGACAGGGAGGGTACGAGCAGTACTTC	CSVVDGQGGYEQYF
TRBV7-8	TRBD2	NA	TRBJ2-7	TGTGCCAGCAGCTTAGAGGCTAGCGGCCACTCCTACGAGCAGTACTTC	CASSLEASGHSYEQYF
TRBV7-9	TRBD1	NA	TRBJ1-2	TGTGCCAGCAGCCCCAAGGGGGCAAGGGGCTACACCTTC	CASSPKGARGYTF
TRBV19	NA	once	TRBJ1-1	TGTGCCAGTAGTATAGGGGGGGGTACTGAAGCTTTCTTT	CASSIGGGTEAFF
TRBV7-9	TRBD1	NA	TRBJ2-7	TGTGCCAGCAGCTCTAACTCGGGACAGCCCTACGAGCAGTACTTC	CASSSNSGQPYEQYF
TRBV6-5	NA	few	TRBJ1-2	TGTGCCAGCAGTTACTCGGAGGAGACTAACTATGGCTACACCTTC	CASSYSEETNYGYTF
TRBV28	TRBD1	NA	TRBJ1-1	TGTGCCAGCAGCATTAACAGGGGAAGGGCTGAAGCTTTCTTT	CASSINRGRAEAFF
TRBV2	NA	NA	TRBJ2-7	TGTGCCAGCAGTGTGGGCAGGGGTTACGAGCAGTACTTC	CASSVGRGYEQYF
TRBV11-2	NA	NA	TRBJ2-3	TGTGCCAGCAGCTTCCGTCCCACCTTAGCTGATACGCAGTATTTT	CASSFRPTLADTQYF
TRBV6-6	NA	NA	TRBJ2-3	TGTGCCAGCAGTTCCCGGGGAGCCTACACAGATACGCAGTATTTT	CASSSRGAYTDTQYF
TRBV28	NA	NA	TRBJ1-5	TGTGCCAGCAAAGGGCAAGGGGCCCGGCAGCCCCAGCATTTT	CASKGQGARQPQHF
TRBV6-1	NA	NA	TRBJ2-6	TGTGCCAGCAGTGAGATACAGTCTGGGGCCAACGTCCTGACTTTC	CASSEIQSGANVLTF
TRBV28	NA	NA	TRBJ2-5	TGTGCCAGCAGTCTAAATCCCAGGGGATTCGACGAGACCCAGTACTTC	CASSLNPRGFDETQYF
TRBV27	TRBD1	NA	TRBJ2-2	TGTGCCAGCAACCCCGACAGGGGGCGGACCGGGGAGCTGTTTTTT	CASNPDRGRTGELFF
TRBV7-6	TRBD1	NA	TRBJ2-1	TGTGCCAGCAGCCCCAGGACAGGAGGTGGTGAGCAGTTCTTC	CASSPRTGGGEQFF
TRBV29-1	NA	NA	TRBJ2-7	TGCAGCGTTGAAGGTCCAACCTACGAGCAGTACTTC	CSVEGPTYEQYF
TRBV5-4	TRBD2	NA	TRBJ2-3	TGTGCCAGCAGCTTAATGGTCACGGGGGGGGATCAAACAGATACGCAGTATTTT	CASSLMVTGGDQTDTQYF
TRBV11-1	TRBD1	few	TRBJ2-5	TGTGCCAGCAGCCTCGGGACAGGGGTGACGGAGACCCAGTACTTC	CASSLGTGVTETQYF
TRBV28	TRBD2	NA	TRBJ2-7	TGTGCCAGCAGCACAAGACTAGCGGGGGGGCCAAGTCCCTACGAGCAGTACTTC	CASSTRLAGGPSPYEQYF
TRBV4-1	TRBD1	NA	TRBJ1-5	TGCGCCAGCAGCCCCGGCGGGACAGTAAATCAGCCCCAGCATTTT	CASSPGGTVNQPQHF
TRBV7-9	TRBD2	NA	TRBJ2-2	TGTGCCAGCAGCCCTCGGGGGGGGCCAAAAACCGGGGAGCTGTTTTTT	CASSPRGGPKTGELFF
TRBV7-9	NA	NA	TRBJ2-3	TGTGCCAGCAGCCTACCGACAGGTGAGGGCGTCGGGCACACAGATACGCAGTATTTT	CASSLPTGEGVGHTDTQYF
TRBV7-6	NA	few	TRBJ2-1	TGTGCCAGCAGCTATGTACAGGGCAATGAGCAGTTCTTC	CASSYVQGNEQFF
TRBV5-1	NA	NA	TRBJ2-7	TGCGCCAGCAGCTTCGCAGGGACCTACGAGCAGTACTTC	CASSFAGTYEQYF
TRBV6-6	NA	NA	TRBJ2-5	TGTGCCGGCAGAGACCAGGGGGGCGAGACCCAGTACTTC	CAGRDQGGETQYF
TRBV6-5	TRBD1	NA	TRBJ2-7	TGTGCCAGCAGTTACTCGGGACAGACCTACGAGCAGTACTTC	CASSYSGQTYEQYF
TRBV5-1	TRBD1	NA	TRBJ1-4	TGCGCCAGCAGCCGACAGGGATCTGAAAAACTGTTTTTT	CASSRQGSEKLFF
TRBV9	TRBD1	NA	TRBJ2-7	TGTGCCATCGACACGGACAGGGCAAGAAACGAGCAGTACTTC	CAIDTDRARNEQYF
TRBV2	TRBD2	once	TRBJ2-1	TGTGCCAGCAGTGACCCAAGAGCGGGGGTTGGTTCCGGTGAGCAGTTCTTC	CASSDPRAGVGSGEQFF
TRBV11-3	NA	NA	TRBJ1-3	TGTGCCAGCAGCTTTTCGAACACCATATATTTT	CASSFSNTIYF
TRBV12-5	NA	NA	TRBJ2-7	TGTGCTAGTGGTCTTCAGGGGTCCCTCTACGAGCAGTACTTC	CASGLQGSLYEQYF
TRBV7-3	TRBD1	once	TRBJ2-7	TGTGCCAGCAGCTTAACGGGACAGGGTTACTACGAGCAGTACTTC	CASSLTGQGYYEQYF
TRBV27	NA	NA	TRBJ1-6	TGTGCCAGCAGTTTCACAGGGAACCCCAATTCACCCCTCCACTTT	CASSFTGNPNSPLHF
TRBV28	TRBD1	NA	TRBJ2-1	TGTGCCAGCAGTTTATACCGGACAGGGGGTGCGGGGCAGTTCTTC	CASSLYRTGGAGQFF
TRBV7-8	NA	NA	TRBJ2-1	TGTGCCAGCAGCATCGACATAAACAATGAGCAGTTCTTC	CASSIDINNEQFF
TRBV21-1	NA	medium-sized	TRBJ1-2	TGTGCCAGCAGCACATACCAGACGACAGGGGGAGTCTATGGCTACACCTTC	CASSTYQTTGGVYGYTF
TRBV6-4	TRBD1	NA	TRBJ2-1	TGTGCCAGCAGTGACTCCCGGGACAGGGTAATTGGTGAGCAGTTCTTC	CASSDSRDRVIGEQFF
TRBV20-1	NA	NA	TRBJ1-1	TGCAGTGCTAGTTACAGCTATGAAGCTTTCTTT	CSASYSYEAFF
TRBV27	NA	NA	TRBJ2-1	TGTGCCAGCAGTTTACAGAACAGCCGGAATGAGCAGTTCTTC	CASSLQNSRNEQFF
TRBV28	NA	NA	TRBJ1-2	TGTGCCAGCAGTTTAGCAGTCAGTAACTATGGCTACACCTTC	CASSLAVSNYGYTF
TRBV19	TRBD2	few	TRBJ2-1	TGTGCCAGTAGTATAGATAGCGGGGGGCGGTACAATGAGCAGTTCTTC	CASSIDSGGRYNEQFF
TRBV19	NA	NA	TRBJ2-7	TGTGCCAGTAGTATAGACCCAGTCTACGAGCAGTACTTC	CASSIDPVYEQYF